This T cell receptor (beta chain) was sequenced in a study of blood T cell repertoires in COVID-19. Turning to the study itself: COVID-19 samples collected from the United States, Italy and Spain covered acute and convalescent phases. From T cells, B-cell-depleted T cells, or PBMCs came the material, which was cDNA or gDNA.

CDR3 length: 14 amino acids. In germline, CDR1 is KGHSH, CDR2 LQKENI. The trim removed 0 bases at V and 5 bases at J, leaving 3 bases unmatched. Per the study methods: Amplification of reference gene primers was used by the study to estimate nucleated cell counts. Produced via immunoSEQ multiplex PCR; TCRdb's table is partial and in-frame only. For V, J and clone size, that table is used; D and trimming come from the DNA. The sample gives roughly 86,000 clones, about 80% of which show up once; roughly 2.2% is in the top ten. This clonotype was obtained from a woman in her 70s with acute or convalescent COVID-19. V gene TRBV18 combines with J gene TRBJ1-1; 7 bases line up with TRBD1. The sequenced sample was peripheral blood. In DNA form, the CDR3 reads TGTGCCAGCTCACCACCAGGCAGGGGGACTGAAGCTTTCTTT. Translating gives CASSPPGRGTEAFF.